The sample holds a few counts of the clone carrying this T cell receptor (beta chain). Its antigen is as yet unknown. The record originates from a study of regulatory T cells in long-lasting Graves disease. On the study more broadly: Antithyroid drugs had been taken under 3 months by newly diagnosed Graves' patients.

General study findings and limits: Under persistent disease, TRBV28, TRBJ1-2 and TRBJ2-5 were used preferentially.

CDR1 is LNHNV, CDR2 YYDKDF, per germline (reference sequence). The CDR3 runs to 14 residues. V lost 0 bases to trimming and J lost 5 bases, with 8 bases between them. The sample's time point: newly diagnosed GD, antithyroid drugs for less than 3 months. With RNA extracted from PBMCs as input, the TCR library was made. Relying on iRepertoire HTBI primers and Arm-PCR of CDR3 regions, the team built TCR beta libraries. TCRdb called the multiplex PCR reads again in MiXCR, with one record for every CDR3 protein. The data show roughly 420,000 distinct CDR3 sequences, about 14% seen once. The clonotype was recovered from a female donor with Graves disease. The chain links TRBV15 to TRBJ1-5; D is unresolved. Sample: peripheral blood mononuclear cells (PBMCs), taken at new diagnosis, from a patient treated with antithyroid drugs. CDR3 coding DNA: TGTGCCACCAGCAGAGACGCGGGGTATCAGCCCCAGCATTTT. Translated: CATSRDAGYQPQHF. Combining the CDR3 with reference TRBV15 and TRBJ1-5 gives the whole variable domain DAMVIQNPRYQVTQFGKPVTLSCSQTLNHNVMYWYQQKSSQAPKLLFHYYDKDFNNEADTPDNFQSRRPNTSFCFLDIRSPGLGDTAMYLCATSRDAGYQPQHFGDGTRLSIL.